The next 15 T cell receptor beta chains were all read from a single sample in a study of blood T cells in healthy people across ages (dated by TCRdb to between 2015 and 2017). The library was produced with 5' RACE. Sequencing took place on an Illumina HiSeq 2500. The second PCR ran for roughly 7 to 12 cycles and used a J-beta primer mix along with a sample-barcoded 5' primer. TCRdb trimmed the raw reads at Q25, called clones with MiXCR and kept productive beta chains. Rows are unified per CDR3 protein, each entry keeping the most common DNA and genes. In all, the sample holds roughly 1.7 million distinct CDR3 sequences, and approximately 32% of those were seen once. The top ten hold roughly 12% of the sample. The material sequenced was blood. The receptors shown here come from a woman in her 30s in good health.

The CDR3 loop reads CASSQVPSFEAFF. As DNA, the CDR3 is TGTGCCAGCAGCCAGGTCCCGAGTTTTGAAGCTTTCTTT. This chain links TRBV4-2 with TRBJ1-1, with D uncertain. With 3 bases removed from V and 7 bases from J, the gap between germline ends came to 12 bases. CDR1 LGHNA and CDR2 YNFKEQ come from the germline V gene. This CDR3 is built from 13 residues.

The chain is built from TRBV7-2 and TRBJ1-4; 8 nucleotides agree with TRBD1. The junction had 4 bases not matched to a gene; V was cut back by 5 bases and J by 2 bases. The CDR3 totals 15 residues. Germline CDR1 and CDR2: SGHTA and FQGNSA. The CDR3 spells CASSPDRGTNEKLFF. The DNA for the CDR3 is TGTGCCAGCAGCCCCGACAGGGGTACTAATGAAAAACTGTTTTTT.

This clonotype occurred once. The chain couples TRBV4-1 to TRBJ1-1; the D gene is possibly TRBD1 (5 bases). Deletions cut 7 bases from V and 4 bases from J, with 16 bases between. The CDR3 is made up of 14 amino acids. Germline values: CDR1 MGHRA, CDR2 YSYEKL. The CDR3 region is CASKSHGGGTEAFF. CDR3 bases: TGCGCCAGCAAAAGTCACGGGGGTGGCACTGAAGCTTTCTTT.

The rearrangement joins TRBV20-1 to TRBJ2-7, with 7 bases aligning to TRBD1. The CDR3 length is 15 residues. Germline-derived CDR1 and CDR2 are DFQATT and SNEGSKA (reference sequence). V lost 1 base to trimming and J lost 3 bases; unmatched junction nucleotides: 9. CDR3 sequence reads: CSARVPKTGNYEQYF. Written as DNA, the CDR3 is TGCAGTGCTAGAGTACCAAAGACAGGGAACTACGAGCAGTACTTC.

This clonotype appeared many times. This sequence joins TRBV7-2 and TRBJ2-3; the match to TRBD1 covers 11 bases. Germline V gives CDR1 SGHTA, CDR2 FQGNSA. V shed 5 bases, J shed 5 bases, and the junction held 3 bases outside the gene matches. CDR3 length: 14 amino acids. The DNA of the CDR3 is TGTGCCAGCAGCAGGGACAGGGGGAGAGATACGCAGTATTTT. It yields the protein CASSRDRGRDTQYF.

This clonotype has more than one count but fewer than ten. The CDR3 is CASGNLGTEETQYF. The CDR3 DNA sequence: TGTGCCAGCGGGAACCTAGGGACAGAAGAGACCCAGTACTTC. The chain links TRBV7-9 to TRBJ2-5; TRBD1 matches 7 bases. Germline V gene sequence: CDR1 SEHNR, CDR2 FQNEAQ (reference sequence). The CDR3 loop spans 14 amino acids. After removal of 8 bases from V and 3 bases from J, the junction contained 9 bases not matched to a gene. Variable domain in full (rest from reference TRBV7-9 and TRBJ2-5): DTGVSQNPRHKITKRGQNVTFRCDPISEHNRLYWYRQTLGQGPEFLTYFQNEAQLEKSRLLSDRFSAERPKGSFSTLEIQRTEQGDSAMYLCASGNLGTEETQYFGPGTRLLVL.

This clonotype was picked up a small number of times. This chain connects TRBV5-1 to TRBJ2-5, with D tentatively TRBD2 (6 bases). Between the trimmed V and J ends, which lost 3 bases and 0 bases, there was a span of 12 bases. The V gene's germline CDR1 is SGHRS and CDR2 YFSETQ. CDR3 length equals 15 residues. The CDR3: CASSSYSGNQETQYF. The CDR3 DNA reads as TGCGCCAGCAGCTCGTATAGCGGAAACCAAGAGACCCAGTACTTC.

In this sample, this clonotype turned up a few times. V usage is TRBV7-9 and J usage is TRBJ2-3; D remains ambiguous. This CDR3 region has 14 residues. Between the trimmed V and J ends, which lost 2 bases and 2 bases, there was a span of 8 bases. Germline assignment: CDR1 SEHNR and CDR2 FQNEAQ (reference sequence). The CDR3 protein is CASSLILSTDTQYF. The CDR3 region has the DNA TGTGCCAGCAGCTTAATCCTTTCCACAGATACGCAGTATTTT. The entire variable domain, with the rest obtained from reference TRBV7-9 and TRBJ2-3, is as follows: DTGVSQNPRHKITKRGQNVTFRCDPISEHNRLYWYRQTLGQGPEFLTYFQNEAQLEKSRLLSDRFSAERPKGSFSTLEIQRTEQGDSAMYLCASSLILSTDTQYFGPGTRLTVL.

The chain's CDR3 is CASSQGQRAPYEQYF. DNA for the CDR3: TGTGCCAGCTCCCAGGGCCAGCGGGCCCCCTACGAGCAGTACTTC. This rearrangement joins TRBV27 to TRBJ2-7, with a possible D match to TRBD2 (6 bases). Germline assignment: CDR1 MNHEY and CDR2 SMNVEV (reference sequence). The CDR3 has 15 residues. V was cut by 8 bases and J by 2 bases, with 19 bases left in between.

There are a few counts of this clonotype. The chain employs TRBV27 and TRBJ2-5; 12 bases match TRBD2. CDR1 and CDR2 (germline): MNHEY, SMNVEV (reference sequence). The CDR3 spans 16 residues. The trim removed 4 bases at V and 5 bases at J, leaving 8 bases unmatched. CDR3 DNA sequence: TGTGCCAGCAGTTGGACTAGCGGGACCCCCCGGGAGACCCAGTACTTC. The encoded protein is CASSWTSGTPRETQYF.

The chain carries TRBV9 and TRBJ1-1, with D perhaps matching TRBD1 (5 bases). This CDR3 region has 17 residues. Germline CDR1 is SGDLS and CDR2 is YYNGEE. The germline V and J ends were trimmed by 2 bases and 3 bases, with 20 bases remaining between them. For the CDR3, the DNA is TGTGCCAGCAGCGTCTCAGGGTGGCGGGGTCGAGACACTGAAGCTTTCTTT. Protein: CASSVSGWRGRDTEAFF.

There are many counts of this clonotype. The chain couples TRBV5-1 to TRBJ2-5, with TRBD2 matching over 8 bases. CDR1 and CDR2 from the germline V gene are SGHRS and YFSETQ. V was pared by 1 base and J by 1 base, with 6 bases of the junction left unmatched. The CDR3 loop spans 16 amino acids. As DNA, the CDR3 is TGCGCCAGCAGCTTGAGAGCTAGCGGGCCCCAAGAGACCCAGTACTTC. Translated: CASSLRASGPQETQYF.

The CDR3: CASSPYSDGGEQYF. The CDR3 nucleotides read TGTGCCAGCAGCCCTTACAGTGACGGGGGCGAGCAGTACTTC. This chain uses TRBV7-9 with TRBJ2-5; the D gene is possibly TRBD2 (6 bases). The J call may be incorrect, as the DNA end agrees better with TRBJ2-7. This CDR3 contains 14 residues. The germline CDR1 and CDR2 sequences are SEHNR and FQNEAQ (reference sequence).

The CDR3 sequence is CASSSYTSGYGYTF. As DNA, the CDR3 is TGTGCCAGCAGTTCTTACACCTCAGGCTATGGCTACACCTTC. V is TRBV6-5 and J is TRBJ1-2; D uncertain. The length of the CDR3 is 14 residues. Germline V lookup: CDR1 MNHEY, CDR2 SVGAGI. The V end was cut by 4 bases, the J end by 4 bases, with 13 bases between.

The chain couples TRBV7-8 to TRBJ2-6; TRBD1 or TRBD2 may be the D gene (5 bases each). The V gene's germline CDR1 is SGHVS and CDR2 FQNEAQ. Trimming stripped 3 bases from V and 4 bases from J, with 10 bases between. This CDR3 has 15 residues. The chain's CDR3 is CASSLNGAGANVLTF. The CDR3 region has the DNA TGTGCCAGCAGCTTGAACGGGGCCGGGGCCAACGTCCTGACTTTC. Filled out from reference TRBV7-8 and TRBJ2-6, the complete variable domain reads GAGVSQSPRYKVAKRGQDVALRCDPISGHVSLFWYQQALGQGPEFLTYFQNEAQLDKSGLPSDRFFAERPEGSVSTLKIQRTQQEDSAVYLCASSLNGAGANVLTFGAGSRLTVL.